The clone carrying this T cell receptor beta chain is deemed medium-sized by its frequency. Its antigen remains unidentified. This record comes from a study of T cells expressing NK-cell markers. On the study more broadly: Beta-chain profiling covered CD3+CD56+NKG2C+, CD3+CD56+NKG2C- and CD3+CD56-NKG2C+ sorted subsets. Seven donors tested HCMV-seropositive and one tested seronegative among the eight sequenced. Study observations and caveats: Unclear, still, was the HCMV specificity of the expanded NKG2C+ T cell clones. Roughly six of the donors carried dominant NKG2C+ clonotypes that took up about 1.0-8% of their CD8+ T cells.

TCRdb re-called the 5' RACE reads; every CDR3 protein appears as one record, without DNA. The repertoire table contains about 6,000 distinct CDR3 sequences. The CDR3 is 15 residues long. Looked up from germline, CDR1 is MRHNA and CDR2 is SNTAGT. Sequencing input: blood T cells: a sorted CD56 or NKG2C T cell subset, CD4+ or CD8+ T cells, or bulk PBMC T cells (not recorded which). V usage is TRBV6-4 and J usage is TRBJ2-1; the D gene TCRdb calls, TRBD2, cannot be checked with no DNA. The receptor's source is a man aged 18 to 30 in good health. Here the CDR3 reads CASSDSGTSYNEQFF.